This TCR beta chain is from a study of cytomegalovirus exposure and HLA in healthy donors. General observations from the study: By HLA locus, TCR association rates varied in a later analysis, with DRB1 showing the most and HLA-C the fewest.

The ends were cut back, 5 bases at V and 6 bases at J, with 14 bases in the middle. The germline CDR1 and CDR2 sequences are SGHTA and FQGTGA. The CDR3 runs to 13 residues. In the PCR, 60 Vbeta and 13 Jbeta primers were used. Produced via immunoSEQ multiplex PCR; TCRdb's table is partial and in-frame only. The table lists 35,000 to 45,000 clones. With respect to this clone: The target antigen is unknown.

All the people who gave samples were healthy bone marrow donors. The chain joins TRBV7-3 to TRBJ2-7, with D perhaps matching TRBD1 (6 bases). The sequencing sample was made of PBMCs. The receptor comes from a human donor in good health. The CDR3: CASSVKTGSEQYF. The CDR3 nucleotides are TGTGCCAGCAGCGTAAAGACAGGATCCGAGCAGTACTTC.